The rows below give T cell receptor beta chains drawn from one sample of a study of human T cells and chemical hapten exposure. TCRdb used MiXCR to reprocess the RACE reads, holding one entry per CDR3 protein. The data hold a few hundred thousand distinct CDR3 sequences, with around 5.5% observed a single time. This sample comprised whole blood, obtained in connection with sensitization to the hapten diphenylcyclopropenone (DPC). The source is a woman aged 18-29 years with alopecia areata. Some clones in this sample may be carry-over from other donors' samples. Each CDR3 is given with its conserved first and last residue. Fields, in order: D gene, clone size, V gene, J gene, CDR3 protein, CDR3 DNA. D genes are given only for firm matches. Only part of the rows carry a size: once, few, many, or a class if the clone is expanded.

TRBD1,.,TRBV6-2/TRBV6-3,TRBJ1-5,CASSPYRTGMSNQPQHF,TGTGCCAGCAGTCCCTATCGGACAGGGATGAGCAATCAGCCCCAGCATTTT
.,many,TRBV29-1,TRBJ1-3,CSAKSSGNTIYF,TGCAGCGCGAAAAGCTCTGGAAACACCATATATTTT
.,.,TRBV6-5,TRBJ1-2,CASSYRDLNYGYTF,TGTGCCAGCAGTTACAGGGATTTAAACTATGGCTACACCTTC
.,many,TRBV20-1,TRBJ1-5,CSAPTAGDQPQHF,TGCAGTGCGCCGACAGCGGGGGATCAGCCCCAGCATTTT
.,many,TRBV11-1,TRBJ1-2,CASSFPQDSGYTF,TGTGCCAGCAGCTTTCCACAGGATTCTGGCTACACCTTC
TRBD2,many,TRBV4-3,TRBJ2-7,CASSQDNGGSNEQYF,TGCGCCAGCAGCCAAGATAACGGGGGGAGCAACGAGCAGTACTTC
TRBD1,few,TRBV28,TRBJ1-5,CASNLGQGYRQPQHF,TGTGCCAGCAATTTGGGACAGGGCTACCGTCAGCCCCAGCATTTT
TRBD2,few,TRBV6-2/TRBV6-3,TRBJ2-3,CASSYDLRLAGPTDTQYF,TGTGCCAGCAGTTACGATTTAAGACTAGCGGGGCCCACAGATACGCAGTATTTT
TRBD1,.,TRBV6-5,TRBJ2-7,CASSYSRTGGYEQYF,TGTGCCAGCAGTTACTCTAGGACAGGAGGCTACGAGCAGTACTTC
.,.,TRBV20-1,TRBJ2-1,CSAAAHNEQFF,TGCAGTGCTGCCGCCCACAATGAGCAGTTCTTC
.,many,TRBV27,TRBJ2-3,CASRQSSTDTQYF,TGTGCCAGCAGGCAATCTAGCACAGATACGCAGTATTTT
.,few,TRBV3-1,TRBJ1-5,CASSQSGQPQHF,TGTGCCAGCAGCCAAAGCGGTCAGCCCCAGCATTTT
.,many,TRBV20-1,TRBJ2-7,CSAVGGAGEQYF,TGCAGTGCTGTGGGCGGGGCCGGGGAGCAGTACTTC
TRBD1,.,TRBV18,TRBJ1-5,CASSPGPQGNQHF,TGTGCCAGCTCACCAGGTCCACAGGGGAACCAGCATTTT
.,few,TRBV10-1,TRBJ2-7,CASSVLFGLSYEQYF,TGCGCCAGCAGTGTATTATTCGGACTCTCCTACGAGCAGTACTTC
.,many,TRBV14,TRBJ2-1,CASSQVSVYNEQFF,TGTGCCAGCAGCCAGGTGTCAGTCTACAATGAGCAGTTCTTC
.,many,TRBV29-1,TRBJ2-5,CSARNGPGETQYF,TGCAGCGCCCGAAACGGGCCTGGGGAGACCCAGTACTTC
TRBD1,many,TRBV7-9,TRBJ1-1,CAISPGGGNTEAFF,TGTGCCATCTCACCAGGGGGAGGGAACACTGAAGCTTTCTTT
.,few,TRBV10-3,TRBJ1-2,CAITLIPGPLLGGYTF,TGTGCCATCACCCTTATACCGGGACCCCTTCTGGGTGGCTACACCTTC
.,many,TRBV6-6,TRBJ2-3,CASSSPLGGGLGDTQYF,TGTGCCAGCAGTTCCCCCTTAGGGGGGGGTCTGGGAGATACGCAGTATTTT
TRBD2,.,TRBV4-2,TRBJ2-5,CASSQSSGGALGETQYF,TGTGCCAGCAGCCAATCTAGCGGGGGGGCCTTGGGAGAGACCCAGTACTTC
.,few,TRBV12-3/TRBV12-4,TRBJ2-1,CASTMGVNEQFF,TGTGCCAGCACCATGGGAGTTAATGAGCAGTTCTTC
.,few,TRBV2,TRBJ2-3,CASRTYGASRPTDTQYF,TGTGCCAGCAGGACCTACGGGGCTAGCCGGCCGACAGATACGCAGTATTTT
.,.,TRBV4-2,TRBJ2-7,CASSQARVASYEQYF,TGTGCCAGCAGCCAAGCCCGGGTCGCCTCCTACGAGCAGTACTTC
.,few,TRBV29-1,TRBJ2-3,CSVESGVTDTQYF,TGCAGCGTTGAGTCAGGGGTCACAGATACGCAGTATTTT
.,.,TRBV27,TRBJ1-4,CASSLMGGASEKLFF,TGTGCCAGCAGTTTGATGGGGGGCGCATCTGAAAAACTGTTTTTT
TRBD1,.,TRBV15,TRBJ2-4,CATSRDIGTVNIQYF,TGTGCCACCAGCAGAGATATAGGGACAGTCAACATTCAGTACTTC
.,many,TRBV29-1,TRBJ1-1,CSVGAKEAFF,TGCAGCGTGGGGGCGAAAGAAGCTTTCTTT
.,.,TRBV20-1,TRBJ1-4,CSARRVEKLFF,TGCAGTGCTAGGCGTGTGGAAAAACTGTTTTTT
.,.,TRBV7-2,TRBJ1-1,CASSSQSGRTEAFF,TGTGCCAGCAGCTCCCAATCGGGGAGAACTGAAGCTTTCTTT